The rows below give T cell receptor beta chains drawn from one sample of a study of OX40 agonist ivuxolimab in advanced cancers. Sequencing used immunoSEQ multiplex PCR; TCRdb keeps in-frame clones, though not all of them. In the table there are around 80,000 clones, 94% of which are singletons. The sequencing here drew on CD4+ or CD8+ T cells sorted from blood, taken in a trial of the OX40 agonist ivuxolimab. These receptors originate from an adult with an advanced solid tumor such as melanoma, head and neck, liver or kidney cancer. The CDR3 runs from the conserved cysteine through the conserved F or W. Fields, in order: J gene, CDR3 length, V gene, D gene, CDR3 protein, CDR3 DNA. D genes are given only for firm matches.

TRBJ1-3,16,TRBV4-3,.,CASSQDGTIAGNTIYF,TGCGCCAGCAGCCAAGATGGAACAATAGCTGGAAACACCATATATTTT
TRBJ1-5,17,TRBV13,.,CASSLRGAEYSNQPQHF,TGTGCCAGCAGCTTACGGGGGGCAGAGTATAGCAATCAGCCCCAGCATTTT
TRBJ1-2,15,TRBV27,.,CASSFAPVNDYGYTF,TGTGCCAGCAGTTTTGCGCCCGTTAATGACTATGGCTACACCTTC
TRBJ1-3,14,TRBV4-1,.,CASSQDPVGNTIYF,TGCGCCAGCAGCCAAGATCCAGTGGGAAACACCATATATTTT
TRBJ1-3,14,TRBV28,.,CASSLRGSGNTIYF,TGTGCCAGCAGTTTGCGAGGGAGCGGAAACACCATATATTTT
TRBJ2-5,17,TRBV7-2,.,CASSSTLGLRGGETQYF,TGTGCCAGCAGCTCCACCTTGGGACTAAGAGGGGGGGAGACCCAGTACTTC
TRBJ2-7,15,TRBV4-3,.,CASSQGRGMRNEQYF,TGCGCCAGCAGCCAGGGGCGGGGCATGAGAAACGAGCAGTACTTC
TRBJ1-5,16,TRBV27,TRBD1,CASSQTGGGANQPQHF,TGTGCCAGCAGCCAAACAGGGGGCGGTGCCAACCAGCCCCAGCATTTT
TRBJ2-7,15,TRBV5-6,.,CASSFIRESSYEQYF,TGTGCCAGCAGCTTTATCAGGGAGAGCTCCTACGAGCAGTACTTC
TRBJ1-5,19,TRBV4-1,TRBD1,CASSQFETGTLSSNQPQHF,TGCGCCAGCAGCCAATTTGAGACAGGGACACTGAGTAGCAATCAGCCCCAGCATTTT
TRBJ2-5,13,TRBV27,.,CASSLRMQETQYF,TGTGCCAGCAGTTTACGGATGCAAGAGACCCAGTACTTC
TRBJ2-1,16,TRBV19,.,CASSTKWGSSYNEQFF,TGTGCCAGTAGTACTAAGTGGGGGAGCTCCTACAATGAGCAGTTCTTC
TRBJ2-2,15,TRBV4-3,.,CASSQGWGTGGELFF,TGCGCCAGCAGCCAGGGTTGGGGCACGGGCGGGGAGCTGTTTTTT
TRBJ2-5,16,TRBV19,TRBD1,CASSPSRDSHQETQYF,TGTGCCAGTAGTCCCTCCCGGGACAGTCACCAAGAGACCCAGTACTTC
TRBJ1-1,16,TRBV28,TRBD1,CASSLAGGVYNTEAFF,TGTGCCAGCAGTTTAGCAGGGGGGGTATACAACACTGAAGCTTTCTTT
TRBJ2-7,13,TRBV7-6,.,CASSSVGAGEQYF,TGTGCCAGCAGCTCGGTCGGAGCGGGCGAGCAGTACTTC
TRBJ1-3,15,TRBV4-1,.,CASSQGPGGGNTIYF,TGCGCCAGCAGCCAAGGGCCGGGCGGGGGAAACACCATATATTTT
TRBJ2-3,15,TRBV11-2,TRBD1,CASSLGAGGMNTQYF,TGTGCCAGCAGCTTAGGGGCAGGGGGCATGAATACGCAGTATTTT
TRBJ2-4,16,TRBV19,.,CPTSTGRLLAKNIQYF,TGTCCCACATCTACGGGACGGCTTCTAGCCAAAAACATTCAGTACTTC
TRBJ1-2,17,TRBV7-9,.,CASSLIQAGVTNYGYTF,TGTGCCAGCAGCTTGATCCAGGCAGGCGTCACTAACTATGGCTACACCTTC